Listed below are T cell receptor beta chains from one sample, sequenced in a study of cytomegalovirus exposure and HLA in healthy donors. Clones were sequenced by immunoSEQ multiplex PCR, and TCRdb holds only the in-frame ones, with some missing. Here the sample spans more than 90,000 clones, roughly 76% being singletons. The sample taken for sequencing was PBMCs. These receptors all come from a man between 40 and 49 years old in good health and CMV-seronegative. Both conserved end residues are part of each CDR3. D genes are given only for firm matches. A clone size is listed for some rows: how often the clone was seen (once, few, many), or a class if it is expanded.

d_gene: TRBD1; abundance: few; v_gene: TRBV4-1; j_gene: TRBJ1-5; CDR3nt: TGCGCCAGCAGCCCCGGGACAGGGGGAAATCAGCCCCAGCATTTT; CDR3aa: CASSPGTGGNQPQHF
d_gene: NA; abundance: NA; v_gene: TRBV4-3; j_gene: TRBJ1-2; CDR3nt: TGCGCCAGCAGCCAAGATCACGGGTCCTATGGCTACACCTTC; CDR3aa: CASSQDHGSYGYTF
d_gene: NA; abundance: NA; v_gene: TRBV7-9; j_gene: TRBJ1-2; CDR3nt: TGTGCCAGCAGCCAAGTGGCGGGGGTCGGCTACACCTTC; CDR3aa: CASSQVAGVGYTF
d_gene: NA; abundance: NA; v_gene: TRBV9; j_gene: TRBJ2-3; CDR3nt: TGTGCCGGCAGCGGACCCCGTGGCAGGGTGACAGATACGCAGTATTTT; CDR3aa: CAGSGPRGRVTDTQYF
d_gene: TRBD2; abundance: NA; v_gene: TRBV30; j_gene: TRBJ2-1; CDR3nt: TGTGCCTATAGCGGGGGTCCATACAATGAGCAGTTCTTC; CDR3aa: CAYSGGPYNEQFF
d_gene: TRBD1; abundance: once; v_gene: TRBV6-5; j_gene: TRBJ1-1; CDR3nt: TGTGCCGGCAGTTACTCGGTCCAGGGGGCGACTGAAGCTTTCTTT; CDR3aa: CAGSYSVQGATEAFF
d_gene: NA; abundance: NA; v_gene: TRBV12-1; j_gene: TRBJ1-2; CDR3nt: TGTGCCAGCAGCTTTACCCTGCGCCCCTATGGCTACACCTTC; CDR3aa: CASSFTLRPYGYTF
d_gene: TRBD2; abundance: NA; v_gene: TRBV5-1; j_gene: TRBJ2-3; CDR3nt: TGCGCCAGCAGCTTGACTAGCGGTAGCACAGATACGCAGTATTTT; CDR3aa: CASSLTSGSTDTQYF
d_gene: NA; abundance: NA; v_gene: TRBV7-2; j_gene: TRBJ1-4; CDR3nt: TGTGCCAGCAGCCCACAGGGTACTAATGAAAAACTGTTTTTT; CDR3aa: CASSPQGTNEKLFF
d_gene: TRBD2; abundance: NA; v_gene: TRBV29-1; j_gene: TRBJ2-1; CDR3nt: TGCAGCGTTGCTGCTAGCGGGACTTACAATGAGCAGTTCTTC; CDR3aa: CSVAASGTYNEQFF
d_gene: TRBD1; abundance: NA; v_gene: TRBV7-9; j_gene: TRBJ2-5; CDR3nt: TGTGCCAGCAGCTTAAATCAGGGGGCAATTCAACTTGAGACCCAGTACTTC; CDR3aa: CASSLNQGAIQLETQYF
d_gene: NA; abundance: NA; v_gene: TRBV7-7; j_gene: TRBJ2-5; CDR3nt: TGTGCCAGCAGTTCCACAGGGAACCAAGAGACCCAGTACTTC; CDR3aa: CASSSTGNQETQYF
d_gene: TRBD2; abundance: NA; v_gene: TRBV6-1; j_gene: TRBJ2-7; CDR3nt: TGTGCCAGCAGTGATTTCGGTTTGGCGGGGGGGCCCTACGAGCAGTACTTC; CDR3aa: CASSDFGLAGGPYEQYF
d_gene: NA; abundance: NA; v_gene: TRBV28; j_gene: TRBJ1-4; CDR3nt: TGTGCCAGCAGTCCAATCCGGTCTAAACTGTTTTTT; CDR3aa: CASSPIRSKLFF
d_gene: NA; abundance: few; v_gene: TRBV4-1; j_gene: TRBJ2-3; CDR3nt: TGCGCCAGCAGCCAAGTAGAGTCTAGCGTGGGGTTGCAGTATTTT; CDR3aa: CASSQVESSVGLQYF
d_gene: NA; abundance: NA; v_gene: TRBV5-4; j_gene: TRBJ2-2; CDR3nt: TGTGCCAGCAGCTTGGAGATAGCGGAAAACACCGGGGAGCTGTTTTTT; CDR3aa: CASSLEIAENTGELFF
d_gene: TRBD1; abundance: once; v_gene: TRBV5-4; j_gene: TRBJ1-2; CDR3nt: TGTGCCAGCAGCTTGGTCAAGTCCGGGACAGAAATCGATGGCTACACCTTC; CDR3aa: CASSLVKSGTEIDGYTF
d_gene: TRBD1; abundance: NA; v_gene: TRBV9; j_gene: TRBJ2-3; CDR3nt: TGTGCCAGCAGCTTATCTTGGACAGGAAACACAGATACGCAGTATTTT; CDR3aa: CASSLSWTGNTDTQYF
d_gene: NA; abundance: NA; v_gene: TRBV7-3; j_gene: TRBJ2-5; CDR3nt: TGTGCCAGCAGCTCAGGGGTGGATGGGACCCAGTACTTC; CDR3aa: CASSSGVDGTQYF
d_gene: TRBD1; abundance: NA; v_gene: TRBV5-4; j_gene: TRBJ1-6; CDR3nt: TGTGCCAGCAGCCGTCCCGGGACACACAGGGGGTCCCTCCACTTT; CDR3aa: CASSRPGTHRGSLHF
d_gene: TRBD1; abundance: NA; v_gene: TRBV15; j_gene: TRBJ1-4; CDR3nt: TGTGCCACCAGCGGGTACGGGACAGGGGAACGGGAAAAACTGTTTTTT; CDR3aa: CATSGYGTGEREKLFF
d_gene: NA; abundance: NA; v_gene: TRBV28; j_gene: TRBJ1-3; CDR3nt: TGTGCCAGCAGTTTAGGCGGGAGCTCTGGAAACACCATATATTTT; CDR3aa: CASSLGGSSGNTIYF
d_gene: TRBD2; abundance: NA; v_gene: TRBV7-8; j_gene: TRBJ2-5; CDR3nt: TGTGCCAGCAGCTTAGCGGTTCGGGCTAGCGGGAGGGCGGAGACCCAGTACTTC; CDR3aa: CASSLAVRASGRAETQYF
d_gene: NA; abundance: NA; v_gene: TRBV11-2; j_gene: TRBJ1-6; CDR3nt: TGTGCCAGCAGCCCAATGGGAGCACCCCTCCACTTT; CDR3aa: CASSPMGAPLHF
d_gene: TRBD2; abundance: few; v_gene: TRBV19; j_gene: TRBJ2-2; CDR3nt: TGTGCCAGTAGTATAGGGACTAGGAGTGCCGGGGAGCTGTTTTTT; CDR3aa: CASSIGTRSAGELFF
d_gene: TRBD1; abundance: NA; v_gene: TRBV29-1; j_gene: TRBJ1-2; CDR3nt: TGCAGCGTTGAAGCTAGGACAGGGTTCTATGGCTACACCTTC; CDR3aa: CSVEARTGFYGYTF
d_gene: TRBD2; abundance: NA; v_gene: TRBV7-9; j_gene: TRBJ2-1; CDR3nt: TGTGCCAGCAGTCTTACTAGCGGGGGCTCCTACAATGAGCAGTTCTTC; CDR3aa: CASSLTSGGSYNEQFF
d_gene: TRBD1; abundance: NA; v_gene: TRBV11-2; j_gene: TRBJ2-7; CDR3nt: TGTGCCAGCAGCTTAGACGTCAGGGGGTGGGAGCAGTACTTC; CDR3aa: CASSLDVRGWEQYF
d_gene: NA; abundance: NA; v_gene: TRBV6-6; j_gene: TRBJ1-1; CDR3nt: TGTGCCAGCAGAGAGAACAGGGATAACACTGAAGCTTTCTTT; CDR3aa: CASRENRDNTEAFF
d_gene: NA; abundance: once; v_gene: TRBV6-1; j_gene: TRBJ1-5; CDR3nt: TGTGCCAGCAGCCCCCGGCCGCTAGCAAGTCAGCCCCAGCATTTT; CDR3aa: CASSPRPLASQPQHF
d_gene: TRBD2; abundance: few; v_gene: TRBV6-1; j_gene: TRBJ2-7; CDR3nt: TGTGCCAGCAGTGAACAACCGGGACTAGCGCCCTACGAGCAGTACTTC; CDR3aa: CASSEQPGLAPYEQYF
d_gene: NA; abundance: NA; v_gene: TRBV10-2; j_gene: TRBJ1-1; CDR3nt: TGCGCCAGCAGTATGGACGGGGAGAACACTGAAGCTTTCTTT; CDR3aa: CASSMDGENTEAFF
d_gene: TRBD1; abundance: NA; v_gene: TRBV13; j_gene: TRBJ1-5; CDR3nt: TGTGCCAGCAGCATAACAGGGGAATCGGGAGTTTATCAGCCCCAGCATTTT; CDR3aa: CASSITGESGVYQPQHF